This T cell receptor beta chain comes out of a study of vaccination and CD4 T cells after COVID-19. The CDR3 sequence is 15 residues long. Germline V gene sequence: CDR1 SEHNR, CDR2 FQNEAQ (reference sequence). The V and J ends lost 5 bases and 7 bases, in that order; junction bases with no gene match: 7. Cultured CD4+ T cell DNA underwent sequencing with the Oncomine TCR Beta short-read assay. TCRdb recomputed calls from the PCR reads with MiXCR, one row per CDR3 protein. This sample has tens of thousands of distinct CDR3 sequences; roughly 71% occur once, and the top ten carry 15% to 20%. Stated treatment: roughly ten-day PBMC culture with coronavirus spike peptide pools or control peptides (ViraFEST assay). Worth noting for this clonotype: What it binds is not known.

The specimen comprised CD4+ T cells from blood, cultured in vitro, sampled after SARS-CoV-2 vaccination. The sequence was obtained from a human donor who received a COVID-19 vaccine. This chain joins TRBV7-9 and TRBJ1-6; 8 positions match TRBD1. CDR3 nucleotide sequence: TGTGCCAGCAGCCCTTCGGACAGGGTAAATTCACCCCTCCACTTT. Translation gives CASSPSDRVNSPLHF.